These 10 T cell receptor beta chains were sequenced from one sample in a study of control samples from healthy donors and cancer patients. The protocol was immunoSEQ multiplex PCR, while the TCRdb copy is restricted to in-frame clones and leaves out a portion. The sample comprises 15,000 to 20,000 clones, more than 75% of which are singletons, and more than 8% rests with the top ten. The source material was PBMCs. The receptors stem from an older woman with head and neck cancer.

The V gene is TRBV27, the J gene TRBJ1-2; TRBD1 aligns across 7 bases. The V gene's germline CDR1 is MNHEY and CDR2 SMNVEV (reference sequence). With 0 bases clipped from V and 7 bases from J, the junction kept 14 bases outside the gene matches. CDR3 length: 17 residues. For the CDR3, the DNA is TGTGCCAGCAGTTTATCCCCATACCCCGGGACAGTAATTGGCTACACCTTC. Amino acids: CASSLSPYPGTVIGYTF.

In its sample, this clone was seen a few times. The rearrangement links TRBV5-6 to TRBJ1-1; 10 nucleotides agree with TRBD1. CDR3 size: 19 residues. The V gene end was trimmed by 5 bases and the J gene end by 4 bases; junction bases not matched to a gene: 20. Germline loops: CDR1 SGHDT, CDR2 YYEEEE. The chain's CDR3 is CASRFSPHDRGLLSTEAFF. CDR3 nucleotides: TGTGCCAGCAGATTCTCCCCCCACGACAGGGGGCTATTGAGCACTGAAGCTTTCTTT. The full variable domain, its missing parts supplied by reference TRBV5-6 and TRBJ1-1, is DAGVTQSPTHLIKTRGQQVTLRCSPKSGHDTVSWYQQALGQGPQFIFQYYEEEERQRGNFPDRFSGHQFPNYSSELNVNALLLGDSALYLCASRFSPHDRGLLSTEAFFGQGTRLTVV.

The chain joins TRBV27 to TRBJ2-2, with a possible D match to TRBD1 (7 bases). The CDR3 is 16 amino acids. V lost 7 bases to trimming and J lost 5 bases, with 20 bases between them. Germline CDR1 MNHEY, CDR2 SMNVEV (reference sequence). The CDR3 DNA follows: TGTGCCAGCAATGATCCTTTTCAGGGGGGAACCGGGGAGCTGTTTTTT. This sequence encodes CASNDPFQGGTGELFF.

This clone turned up a few times. V is TRBV28 and J is TRBJ2-3; a possible D gene is TRBD1 (6 bases). The CDR3 is 17 amino acids. Trimming took off 6 bases at V and 4 bases at J, with 23 bases between the two ends. Germline V lookup: CDR1 MDHEN, CDR2 SYDVKM. The CDR3 nucleotides read TGTGCCAGCAGGCGGGCCACAGGGCTAATCGGGGCAGATACGCAGTATTTT. Translated: CASRRATGLIGADTQYF.

The chain combines TRBV24-1 with TRBJ1-2; the match to TRBD1 covers 8 bases. Germline V gene lookup returns CDR1 KGHDR and CDR2 SFDVKD. CDR3 length equals 15 residues. After removal of 4 bases from V and 3 bases from J, the junction contained 6 bases not matched to a gene. The CDR3 nucleotides read TGTGCCACCAGTGAGTCAGGGGGCGCTGACTATGGCTACACCTTC. Amino acid sequence: CATSESGGADYGYTF.

This chain joins TRBV7-2 and TRBJ1-3, with TRBD1 identical over 8 bases. Germline lookup yields CDR1 SGHTA and CDR2 FQGNSA. This CDR3 region has 13 residues. V shed 5 bases, J shed 4 bases, and the junction held 1 base outside the gene matches. CDR3 nucleotides: TGTGCCAGCAGCCGGGACAGGGGAAACACCATATATTTT. Amino acid sequence: CASSRDRGNTIYF.

The chain links TRBV7-9 to TRBJ2-1; D gene ambiguous. This CDR3 is 14 amino acids long. Germline loops: CDR1 SEHNR, CDR2 FQNEAQ (reference sequence). Trimming removed 0 bases at V and 8 bases at J, with 11 bases between. CDR3 bases: TGTGCCAGCAGCTTAGCGCAAGGGTCCCATGAGCAGTTCTTC. It specifies CASSLAQGSHEQFF.

The chain couples TRBV28 to TRBJ2-7; D unresolved. This CDR3 comprises 12 residues. Germline V gene sequence: CDR1 MDHEN, CDR2 SYDVKM. Trimming removed 6 bases at V and 4 bases at J, with 10 bases between. CDR3 residues: CASRTYNYEQYF. CDR3 in DNA: TGTGCCAGCAGAACCTACAATTACGAGCAGTACTTC. The full variable domain, with the rest looked up from reference TRBV28 and TRBJ2-7, is DVKVTQSSRYLVKRTGEKVFLECVQDMDHENMFWYRQDPGLGLRLIYFSYDVKMKEKGDIPEGYSVSREKKERFSLILESASTNQTSMYLCASRTYNYEQYFGPGTRLTVT.

This clone came up once. CDR3 sequence reads: CASSLGLAGYNEQFF. The CDR3 DNA is TGCGCCAGCAGCTTAGGGCTAGCGGGATACAATGAGCAGTTCTTC. The gene calls are TRBV5-1 and TRBJ2-1, with TRBD2 matching 9 bases. The V gene's germline CDR1 is SGHRS and CDR2 YFSETQ. V lost 2 bases, J lost 4 bases, and 4 bases stayed unmatched. This CDR3 is 15 amino acids long. The variable domain in full, completed from reference TRBV5-1 and TRBJ2-1, reads KAGVTQTPRYLIKTRGQQVTLSCSPISGHRSVSWYQQTPGQGLQFLFEYFSETQRNKGNFPGRFSGRQFSNSRSEMNVSTLELGDSALYLCASSLGLAGYNEQFFGPGTRLTVL.

The chain recombines TRBV10-3 with TRBJ2-7; a weak D match, TRBD1 (6 bases). The germline V gene encodes CDR1 ENHRY and CDR2 SYGVKD. This CDR3 spans 15 amino acids. Trimming stripped 0 bases from V and 6 bases from J, with 15 bases between. The CDR3 reads CAISESNREGVEQYF. For the CDR3, the DNA is TGTGCCATCAGTGAGTCCAACAGGGAAGGTGTCGAGCAGTACTTC.